This T cell receptor (beta chain) was observed in a study of CD8 T cells in Susac syndrome (dated by TCRdb to between 2018 and 2021). Regarding the complete study: Whether CD8+ T cell activation and differentiation in Susac syndrome was antigen driven was tested using repertoire sequencing. Clonality of the CD8+ T cell repertoire was compared between about a dozen healthy donors, approximately 14 Susac syndrome patients and roughly 16 multiple sclerosis patients.

Regarding this clonotype: Its antigen is unknown. Base quality data are lacking; no much larger clone is found one base away.

CDR1 is given as MDHEN and CDR2 as SYDVKM, both from the germline V gene. From the cysteine through the phenylalanine, the CDR3 covers 14 amino acids. Only the CDR3 part of the read is kept: 42 bases, read in frame from the first base. At the junction V is shortened by 6 bases and J by 5 bases; bases outside the gene matches: 7. Overall study outcomes, separate from this receptor: The TCR sequencing and HLA analysis was acknowledged to have included a relatively small number of individuals.

Peripheral blood CD8+ and CD4+ T cells from healthy donors, Susac syndrome patients and multiple sclerosis patients were profiled using high-throughput TCR beta sequencing. The multiple sclerosis controls were treatment-naive patients whose relapsing-remitting disease, either stable or active, fulfilled the revised McDonald criteria. CD8+ TEMRA cells were enriched by FACS, while bulk CD8+ and CD4+ T cells were purified by magnetic negative isolation. Blood was collected in EDTA tubes and processed within 24 hours, with PBMCs isolated through density gradient centrifugation. PBMCs intended for TCR sequencing were frozen in liquid nitrogen and were later thawed in a 37 degrees C water bath. Purity of sorted or isolated CD4+, CD8+ and CD8+ TEMRA cells was at least 90%. RNA was extracted with the RNeasy kit and roughly 0.5 to 1 ug was reverse transcribed using random hexamers. The immunoSEQ multiplex PCR assay, covering 54 Vbeta and 13 Jbeta segments, was used to amplify TCR beta CDR3 regions. PCR amplification bias was corrected using a synthetic template baseline for primer optimization and computational correction. The authors processed their data as follows. Reads were annotated to V, D and J genes according to IMGT and were analyzed with immunoSEQ Analyzer, with only productive sequences retained. Clonality was calculated as one minus the Shannon entropy normalized by log2 of the number of productive unique sequences. For each patient and control, public and private clones were evaluated within the 100 most prevalent clones. Clones were defined as Susac-specific if absent from the healthy and MS cohorts, from 1052 published viral clones and from other ImmuneACCESS disease sequences. The public sequencing data were trimmed at Q25 with fastp and processed into clonotypes with MiXCR by TCRdb, which kept only in-frame beta chains. Rows are unified per CDR3 protein, each entry keeping the most common DNA and genes. V and J calls and clone size were set by TCRdb, not the authors. Recorded for this sample are about 300,000 distinct CDR3 sequences; about 91% of them occurred a single time. Together, the top ten hold approximately 0.2% of the sample.

This TCR was recovered from a human donor with multiple sclerosis. Here the chain combines TRBV28 and TRBJ1-2; 9 nucleotides in the junction match TRBD1. Input material: CD8+ T cells from PBMCs. In nucleotide form, the sequence is TGTGCCAGCAGCCAGGAACAGGGGGCGTATGGCTACACCTTC. The translation is CASSQEQGAYGYTF.